The rows below give T cell receptor beta chains drawn from one sample of a study of T cell repertoires in cytomegalovirus infection. TCRdb processed the reads anew with MiXCR; each CDR3 protein has one entry. This table holds 70,000 to 75,000 distinct CDR3 sequences, just under 4% found once. Sequencing used PBMCs. Receptors were obtained from a human donor in good health (CMV status not recorded). Some clones in this sample may be carry-over from other donors' samples. Both conserved end residues are trimmed from each CDR3. Clone size appears in some rows only: once, few, many, or a class for an expanded clone.

V	size	J	CDR3
TRBV7-2	many	TRBJ2-1	ASRRTPSANEQF
TRBV7-8	NA	TRBJ2-1	ASSSKRGTGYNEQF
TRBV5-1	many	TRBJ2-5	ASKRGGETQY
TRBV19	many	TRBJ2-1	ASSIGGGYSYNEQF
TRBV27	many	TRBJ1-5	ASSFRDSNQPQH
TRBV6-1	many	TRBJ2-7	ASFRPGIYEQY
TRBV7-3	many	TRBJ2-1	ASSLGPTNNEQF
TRBV4-2	few	TRBJ1-2	ASSQALSGLGYT
TRBV7-3	many	TRBJ2-7	ASSLDGTGGKEQY
TRBV20-1	many	TRBJ1-5	SAGRQSNQPQH
TRBV9	many	TRBJ2-1	ASSPRGGGYNEQF
TRBV7-2	many	TRBJ1-3	ASSSRVPGNTIY
TRBV7-2	many	TRBJ2-3	ASSLWASGRGRLGDTQY
TRBV7-2	few	TRBJ2-2	ASSRSDRTNTGELF
TRBV7-2	many	TRBJ2-3	ASSLARNTDTQY
TRBV12-3/TRBV12-4	many	TRBJ1-6	ASSLRTGEHSPLH
TRBV6-5	many	TRBJ2-7	ASRRWRLNSYEQY
TRBV7-6	many	TRBJ1-2	ASSFGQGISYT
TRBV7-9	few	TRBJ2-7	ASSLGTGGFEQY
TRBV4-1	many	TRBJ2-5	ASSQVATRETQY
TRBV7-2	many	TRBJ2-3	ASSLAPGSGPAL
TRBV7-2	many	TRBJ1-1	ASSPGGGTRGHTEAF
TRBV18	many	TRBJ1-1	ASSQGRDTEAF
TRBV7-4	many	TRBJ1-1	ASSLEGGDTEAF
TRBV7-2	many	TRBJ2-3	ASSTQRGSSTDTQY
TRBV7-2	many	TRBJ2-1	ASSRPYNEQF
TRBV28	many	TRBJ1-1	ASSPLVTEAF
TRBV7-2	many	TRBJ2-2	ASSLTSGTGELF
TRBV7-2	many	TRBJ1-2	ASSLARARDGYT
TRBV12-3/TRBV12-4	many	TRBJ2-3	ASSPSGPLKRTDTQY
TRBV24-1	many	TRBJ1-5	ATSEGIYGNQPQH
TRBV27	once	TRBJ2-4	ASSPEGRGAKNIQY
TRBV4-1	NA	TRBJ2-7	ASSQRIGRSGDYEQY
TRBV12-3/TRBV12-4	many	TRBJ2-5	ASSFWLGETQY
TRBV10-3	many	TRBJ2-7	AISESTGQVRY
TRBV7-2	many	TRBJ1-2	ASSFSSTSNYGYT
TRBV6-2/TRBV6-3	few	TRBJ2-5	ASSYRGLRTHQETQY
TRBV20-1	many	TRBJ2-7	SAVPTDREQY
TRBV7-6	many	TRBJ1-5	ASSLEGGQPQH
TRBV11-2	few	TRBJ2-3	ASSLGGGPDTQY
TRBV15	few	TRBJ2-5	ATSSSGFRTQY
TRBV28	many	TRBJ1-1	ASSPPGITEAF